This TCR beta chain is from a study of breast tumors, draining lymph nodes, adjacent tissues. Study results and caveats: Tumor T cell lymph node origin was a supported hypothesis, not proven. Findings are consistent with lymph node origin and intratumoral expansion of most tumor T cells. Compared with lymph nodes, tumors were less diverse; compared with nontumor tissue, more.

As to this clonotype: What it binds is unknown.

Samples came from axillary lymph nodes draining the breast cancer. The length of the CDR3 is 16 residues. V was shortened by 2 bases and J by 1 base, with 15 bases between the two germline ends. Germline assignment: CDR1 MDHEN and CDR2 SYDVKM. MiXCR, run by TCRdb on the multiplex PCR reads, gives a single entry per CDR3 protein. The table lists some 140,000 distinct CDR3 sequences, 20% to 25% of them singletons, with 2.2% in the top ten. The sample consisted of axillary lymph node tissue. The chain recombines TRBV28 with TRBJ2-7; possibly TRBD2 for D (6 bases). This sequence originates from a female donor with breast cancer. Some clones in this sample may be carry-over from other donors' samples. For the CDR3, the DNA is TGTGCCAGCAGTTTACCCCTGCGGGACGGATCCTACGAGCAGTACTTC. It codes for CASSLPLRDGSYEQYF.